A single T cell receptor (beta chain) is shown here with its context. The data belong to a study of blood T cells in healthy people across ages. Then a second PCR, running roughly 7 to 11 cycles, was carried out with a sample-barcoded 5' primer and a J-beta primer mix. TCRdb reprocessed the 5' RACE reads with MiXCR, giving one entry per CDR3 protein. Here the sample spans about 1.5 million distinct CDR3 sequences, approximately 43% being singletons. Caucasian, healthy and from Russia, the donors were aged between about 6 and 90. The J segment lost 5 bases and the V segment lost 2 bases, leaving 15 bases of the junction unmatched. Germline CDR1 and CDR2: DFQATT and SNEGSKA (reference sequence). The CDR3 totals 18 residues.

This sequence was found in a young woman in good health. This chain uses TRBV20-1 with TRBJ2-2; TRBD2 agrees at 9 bases. Source material: blood. Written as DNA, the CDR3 is TGCAGTGCTAGATCTGGATTCGGCGGGGGGGTTCGAACCGGGGAGCTGTTTTTT. Its translation: CSARSGFGGGVRTGELFF.